This T cell receptor beta chain derives from a study of blood T cell repertoires in COVID-19. In the study overall: Sites in the United States, Italy and Spain provided acute and convalescent COVID-19 samples. T cells, B-cell-depleted T cells, or PBMCs provided the cDNA or gDNA that served as material.

The CDR3 length is 14 residues. Germline V gene data show CDR1 as SNHLY and CDR2 as FYNNEI. The J segment lost 6 bases and the V segment lost 7 bases, leaving 5 bases of the junction unmatched. Authors' data handling: Counts of nucleated cells, estimated from reference gene primer amplification, were obtained. Data came from immunoSEQ multiplex PCR; TCRdb stores just in-frame clones and leaves some out. V, J and clone size reflect that table, while D and trimming were determined from the DNA. The sample holds about 280,000 clones; about 86% are singletons and the top ten take approximately 2%. This clonotype was sampled from a woman aged 25 to 39 who had recovered from COVID-19. Sequenced input: peripheral blood. The V gene is TRBV2, the J gene TRBJ1-4, with 10 bases identical to TRBD1. The CDR3 loop reads CASTLDRGDEKLFF. The CDR3, as DNA: TGTGCCAGCACCTTGGACAGGGGGGATGAAAAACTGTTTTTT.